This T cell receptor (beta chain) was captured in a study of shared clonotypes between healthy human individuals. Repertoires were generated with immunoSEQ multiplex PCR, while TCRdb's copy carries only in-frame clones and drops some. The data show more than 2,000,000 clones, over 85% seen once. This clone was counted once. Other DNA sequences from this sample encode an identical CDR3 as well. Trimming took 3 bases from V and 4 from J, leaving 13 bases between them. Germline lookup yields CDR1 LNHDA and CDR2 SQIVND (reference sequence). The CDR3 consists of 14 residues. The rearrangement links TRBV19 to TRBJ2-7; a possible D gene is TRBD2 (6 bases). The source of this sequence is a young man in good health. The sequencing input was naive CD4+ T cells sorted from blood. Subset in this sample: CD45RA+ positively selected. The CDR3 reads CASSITGGGYEQYF. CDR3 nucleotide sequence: TGTGCCAGTAGTATCACCGGGGGTGGGTACGAGCAGTACTTC.